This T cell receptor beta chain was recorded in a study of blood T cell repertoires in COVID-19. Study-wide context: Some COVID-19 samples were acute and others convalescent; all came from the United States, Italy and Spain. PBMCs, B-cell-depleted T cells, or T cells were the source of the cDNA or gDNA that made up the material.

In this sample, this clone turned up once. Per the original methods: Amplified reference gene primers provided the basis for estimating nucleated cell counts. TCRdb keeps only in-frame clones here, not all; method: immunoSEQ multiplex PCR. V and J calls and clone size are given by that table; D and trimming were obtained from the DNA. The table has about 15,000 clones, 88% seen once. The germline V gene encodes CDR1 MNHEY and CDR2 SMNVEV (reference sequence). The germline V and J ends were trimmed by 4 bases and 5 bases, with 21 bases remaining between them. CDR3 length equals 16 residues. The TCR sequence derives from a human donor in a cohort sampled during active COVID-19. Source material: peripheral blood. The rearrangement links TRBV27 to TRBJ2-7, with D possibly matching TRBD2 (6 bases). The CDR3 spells CASSSASAQGLHEQYF. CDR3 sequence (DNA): TGTGCCAGCAGTTCAGCTAGCGCGCAAGGCCTCCACGAGCAGTACTTC.